The 25 T cell receptor beta chains listed next were all sequenced from one sample in a study of shared clonotypes between healthy human individuals. Libraries were prepared by immunoSEQ multiplex PCR; TCRdb keeps only in-frame clonotypes and omits some of them. The profile shows over a million clones, approximately 98.5% of them singletons. The sample taken for sequencing was naive CD4+ T cells sorted from blood. Subset denoted: CD45RA+ positively selected. These TCRs come from a man aged 25-40 years in good health.

The J gene is TRBJ2-7, the V gene TRBV9; D gene unclear. Germline-derived CDR1 and CDR2 are SGDLS and YYNGEE. This CDR3 spans 13 amino acids. Trimming cost V 5 bases and J 3 bases, with 12 bases left between them. As DNA, the CDR3 is TGTGCCAGCAGTCCCACTTACGGCTACGAGCAGTACTTC. Translated, it gives CASSPTYGYEQYF.

The chain employs TRBV5-4 and TRBJ2-7; 7 nucleotides align to TRBD1. Per the germline V gene, CDR1 is SGHNT and CDR2 is YYREEE (reference sequence). V shed 2 bases, J shed 5 bases, and the junction held 10 bases outside the gene matches. The CDR3 totals 15 residues. Here the CDR3 DNA reads TGTGCCAGCAGCTTATCGACAGGGTGGCGCCACGAGCAGTACTTC. Its translation: CASSLSTGWRHEQYF.

The J gene is TRBJ2-7, the V gene TRBV9; D may be TRBD2 (6 bases). The CDR3 runs to 14 residues. In germline, CDR1 is SGDLS, CDR2 YYNGEE. Trimming shortened V by 0 bases and J by 5 bases, and 12 bases separated the two germline ends. CDR3 sequence reads: CASSVDGSFHEQYF. CDR3 DNA: TGTGCCAGCAGCGTAGACGGGAGTTTCCACGAGCAGTACTTC. Full variable domain (rest looked up from reference TRBV9 and TRBJ2-7): DSGVTQTPKHLITATGQRVTLRCSPRSGDLSVYWYQQSLDQGLQFLIQYYNGEERAKGNILERFSAQQFPDLHSELNLSSLELGDSALYFCASSVDGSFHEQYFGPGTRLTVT.

V usage is TRBV7-9 and J usage is TRBJ2-1; TRBD2 is a possible D gene (6 bases). Germline V gene sequence: CDR1 SEHNR, CDR2 FQNEAQ (reference sequence). This CDR3 is 15 amino acids long. The V and J ends lost 2 bases and 5 bases respectively, with 13 bases between them. Here the CDR3 reads CASSLLAVPNNEQFF. Written as DNA, the CDR3 is TGTGCCAGCAGCTTATTAGCGGTCCCCAACAATGAGCAGTTCTTC.

The rearrangement uses TRBV11-3 and TRBJ2-5; possible D gene TRBD1, 5 bases. Trimming pared 0 bases from V and 5 bases from J, leaving 10 bases between. The CDR3 contains 14 residues. Germline V gene data show CDR1 as SGHNT and CDR2 as YENEEA. DNA of the CDR3: TGTGCCAGCAGCTTAGACAGGGTATCTGAGACCCAGTACTTC. Encoded protein: CASSLDRVSETQYF.

This chain joins TRBV29-1 and TRBJ1-4; D remains ambiguous. The V gene's germline CDR1 is SQVTM and CDR2 ANQGSEA. Trimming cost V 6 bases and J 6 bases, with 14 bases left between them. The CDR3 contains 13 residues. CDR3 amino acids: CSVRSLDHEKLFF. In nucleotides, the CDR3 is TGCAGCGTCCGAAGCCTCGATCATGAAAAACTGTTTTTT.

The J gene is TRBJ2-3, the V gene TRBV6-6, with unresolved D. Germline V gene sequence: CDR1 MNHNY, CDR2 SVGAGI (reference sequence). This CDR3 is 14 amino acids long. Trimming pared 5 bases from V and 2 bases from J, leaving 11 bases between. The CDR3, as DNA: TGTGCCAGCAGTAGTATCAAGCCCACAGATACGCAGTATTTT. As protein: CASSSIKPTDTQYF.

The rearrangement links TRBV29-1 to TRBJ1-1; D ambiguous. The germline gives CDR1 SQVTM, CDR2 ANQGSEA. This CDR3 comprises 13 residues. V lost 6 bases and J lost 3, with 14 bases in between. As DNA, the CDR3 is TGCAGCGTGGTAAGACCCTTGGACACTGAAGCTTTCTTT. Residues: CSVVRPLDTEAFF.

The chain couples TRBV5-1 to TRBJ2-2; perhaps TRBD1 as D (5 bases). CDR1 is SGHRS and CDR2 is YFSETQ in the germline V gene. The CDR3 extends over 15 amino acids. V gave up 1 base and J gave up 1 base, with 8 bases separating them. CDR3 sequence: CASSLIRGNTGELFF. CDR3 nucleotides: TGCGCCAGCAGCTTGATTAGGGGGAACACCGGGGAGCTGTTTTTT.

This rearrangement joins TRBV2 to TRBJ2-7; D call uncertain. The germline V gene encodes CDR1 SNHLY and CDR2 FYNNEI. The CDR3 runs to 13 residues. Trimming removed 8 bases from V and 3 bases from J, with 14 bases in between. This CDR3 reads CASSFAIIYEQYF. CDR3 in DNA: TGTGCCAGCTCATTTGCCATAATCTACGAGCAGTACTTC.

This clone was found once. This chain connects TRBV6-1 to TRBJ2-7; D is ambiguous. The CDR3 has 14 amino acids. The V and J ends lost 7 bases and 0 bases respectively, with 13 bases between them. Germline loops: CDR1 MNHNS, CDR2 SASEGT. CDR3 sequence reads: CASTGQKDSYEQYF. CDR3 coding DNA: TGTGCCAGCACTGGTCAGAAAGACTCCTACGAGCAGTACTTC.

The chain recombines TRBV10-3 with TRBJ1-2; no clear D. The length of the CDR3 is 13 residues. CDR1 and CDR2 (germline): ENHRY, SYGVKD. V dropped 0 bases and J dropped 6 bases, with 8 bases sitting between them. Here the CDR3 reads CAISESTADGYTF. Written as DNA, the CDR3 is TGTGCCATCAGTGAGTCTACAGCTGATGGCTACACCTTC.

The chain joins TRBV23-1 to TRBJ2-3, with 9 bases fitting TRBD1. TRBV23-1 is designated an ORF whose function remains uncertain. The CDR3 contains 19 residues. The junction had 13 bases not matched to a gene; V was cut back by 1 base and J by 2 bases. The CDR3 reads CASSQYPGQGPSDTDTQYF. CDR3 DNA: TGCGCCAGCAGTCAATACCCGGGACAGGGCCCATCGGACACAGATACGCAGTATTTT.

The chain recombines TRBV7-9 with TRBJ2-7; the match to TRBD2 covers 11 bases. This CDR3 region has 15 residues. Germline trimming cut 5 bases from V and 4 bases from J; bases unmatched to any gene: 7. The germline CDR1 and CDR2 sequences are SEHNR and FQNEAQ (reference sequence). CDR3 in DNA: TGTGCCAGCAGCCGAACTAGCGGGAGACCATACGAGCAGTACTTC. It yields the protein CASSRTSGRPYEQYF.

The gene calls are TRBV15 and TRBJ2-5, with D perhaps assigned TRBD1 or TRBD2 (5 bases each). Trimming left V 0 bases short and J 3 bases short, with 11 bases between. CDR1 is LNHNV, CDR2 YYDKDF, per germline (reference sequence). The CDR3 totals 15 residues. This CDR3 reads CATSRDEGMEETQYF. The CDR3 coding sequence is TGTGCCACCAGCAGAGATGAGGGGATGGAAGAGACCCAGTACTTC.

V usage is TRBV4-1 and J usage is TRBJ2-3; 7 positions match TRBD2. The CDR3 runs 15 residues. Germline assignment: CDR1 MGHRA and CDR2 YSYEKL. V lost 5 bases to trimming and J lost 5 bases; unmatched junction nucleotides: 10. The CDR3 reads CASSFKAGVLDTQYF. The CDR3 nucleotides read TGCGCCAGCAGCTTTAAGGCGGGAGTGTTAGATACGCAGTATTTT.

The chain couples TRBV18 to TRBJ2-2, with D maybe TRBD1 (5 bases). The germline V gene has CDR1 KGHSH and CDR2 LQKENI. The CDR3 has 15 residues. The ends were cut back, 0 bases at V and 4 bases at J, with 9 bases in the middle. The DNA of the CDR3 is TGTGCCAGCTCACCACCCACAAGGGGCACCGGGGAGCTGTTTTTT. Translating it yields CASSPPTRGTGELFF.

The chain links TRBV5-4 to TRBJ2-2; TRBD1 or TRBD2 may be the D gene (5 bases each). This CDR3 has 16 residues. Germline CDR1 reads SGHNT; CDR2 reads YYREEE (reference sequence). Deletions cut 3 bases from V and 0 bases from J, with 12 bases between. Here the CDR3 reads CASSSTWDPNTGELFF. As DNA, the CDR3 is TGTGCCAGCAGCTCGACCTGGGACCCGAACACCGGGGAGCTGTTTTTT.

The V and J genes are TRBV10-3 and TRBJ1-1, with 7 positions matching TRBD1. Germline V CDR1 and CDR2: ENHRY, SYGVKD. V was clipped by 6 bases and J by 4 bases; unmatched bases: 5. The CDR3 runs to 13 residues. As DNA, the CDR3 is TGTGCCATCAGCGACCAGGGGGGCACTGAAGCTTTCTTT. This gives the protein CAISDQGGTEAFF.

The CDR3 region has the DNA TGTGCCTGGAGTGGTTCCCAGGGGGCGCCTGGAAAACTGTTTTTT. Translation gives CAWSGSQGAPGKLFF. The genes are TRBV30 and TRBJ1-4; 8 nucleotides match TRBD1. Germline V CDR1 and CDR2: GTSNPN, SVGIG (reference sequence). The CDR3 runs 15 residues. The J segment lost 10 bases and the V segment lost 1 base, leaving 11 bases of the junction unmatched.

The chain is built from TRBV6-1 and TRBJ2-1; 13 nucleotides agree with TRBD2. CDR3 length: 16 amino acids. CDR1 and CDR2 from the germline V gene are MNHNS and SASEGT. V gave up 4 bases and J gave up 5 bases; unmatched junction bases: 5. The CDR3 loop reads CASSGLAGGTHNEQFF. The CDR3 bases are TGTGCCAGCAGTGGACTAGCGGGAGGTACCCACAATGAGCAGTTCTTC.

This clone occurred once. V usage is TRBV15 and J usage is TRBJ2-1; D ambiguous. With 0 bases removed from V and 0 bases from J, the gap between germline ends came to 9 bases. CDR1 LNHNV and CDR2 YYDKDF come from the germline V gene (reference sequence). The CDR3 runs to 16 residues. The CDR3 DNA follows: TGTGCCACCAGCAGAGATGTAACCAGCTCCTACAATGAGCAGTTCTTC. Protein: CATSRDVTSSYNEQFF. The entire variable domain, with the rest obtained from reference TRBV15 and TRBJ2-1, is as follows: DAMVIQNPRYQVTQFGKPVTLSCSQTLNHNVMYWYQQKSSQAPKLLFHYYDKDFNNEADTPDNFQSRRPNTSFCFLDIRSPGLGDTAMYLCATSRDVTSSYNEQFFGPGTRLTVL.

The rearrangement links TRBV9 to TRBJ1-1; D is possibly TRBD1 (6 bases). This CDR3 is 15 amino acids long. V gave up 0 bases and J gave up 4 bases, with 13 bases separating them. Germline assignment: CDR1 SGDLS and CDR2 YYNGEE. The CDR3 nucleotides read TGTGCCAGCAGCGTAGTTCGGGGGCTGGGCACTGAAGCTTTCTTT. This sequence encodes CASSVVRGLGTEAFF. Complete variable domain (other parts from reference TRBV9 and TRBJ1-1): DSGVTQTPKHLITATGQRVTLRCSPRSGDLSVYWYQQSLDQGLQFLIQYYNGEERAKGNILERFSAQQFPDLHSELNLSSLELGDSALYFCASSVVRGLGTEAFFGQGTRLTVV.

This clone was seen just once. The chain uses TRBV2 and TRBJ2-3; D is possibly TRBD1 (6 bases). CDR3 length: 12 residues. Trimming pared 10 bases from V and 2 bases from J, leaving 10 bases between. CDR1 is SNHLY and CDR2 is FYNNEI in the germline V gene. The CDR3 DNA is TGTGCCACCGGACAGTACACAGATACGCAGTATTTT. Protein product: CATGQYTDTQYF.

CDR3 nucleotide sequence: TGTGCCAGCTCAACCGGGACAGGGGGTAGAAAACTGTTTTTT. It codes for CASSTGTGGRKLFF. The V gene is TRBV18, the J gene TRBJ1-4; 11 positions match TRBD1. Per germline, CDR1 KGHSH and CDR2 LQKENI. Trimming removed 5 bases from V and 10 bases from J; junction bases left unmatched: 6. This CDR3 contains 14 residues. Using reference TRBV18 and TRBJ1-4 for the parts outside the CDR3, the full variable domain is NAGVMQNPRHLVRRRGQEARLRCSPMKGHSHVYWYRQLPEEGLKFMVYLQKENIIDESGMPKERFSAEFPKEGPSILRIQQVVRGDSAAYFCASSTGTGGRKLFFGSGTQLSVL.